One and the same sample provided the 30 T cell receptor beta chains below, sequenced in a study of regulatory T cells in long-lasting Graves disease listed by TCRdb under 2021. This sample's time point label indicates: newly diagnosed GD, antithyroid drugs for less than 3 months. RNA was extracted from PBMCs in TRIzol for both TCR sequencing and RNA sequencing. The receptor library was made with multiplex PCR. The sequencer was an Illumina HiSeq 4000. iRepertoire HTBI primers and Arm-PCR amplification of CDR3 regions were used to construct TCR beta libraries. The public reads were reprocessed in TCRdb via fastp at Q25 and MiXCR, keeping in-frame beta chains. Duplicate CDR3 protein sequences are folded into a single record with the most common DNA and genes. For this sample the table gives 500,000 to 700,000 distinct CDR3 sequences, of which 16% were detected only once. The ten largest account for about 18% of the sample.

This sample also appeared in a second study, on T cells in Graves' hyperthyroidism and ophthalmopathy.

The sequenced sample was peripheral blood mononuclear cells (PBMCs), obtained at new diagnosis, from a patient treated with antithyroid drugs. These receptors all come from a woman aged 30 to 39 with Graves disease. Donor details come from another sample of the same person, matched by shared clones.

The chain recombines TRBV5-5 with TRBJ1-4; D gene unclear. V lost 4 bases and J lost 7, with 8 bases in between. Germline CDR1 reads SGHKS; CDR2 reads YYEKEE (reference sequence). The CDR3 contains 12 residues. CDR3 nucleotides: TGTGCCAGCAGCCCACGTATTGAAAAACTGTTTTTT. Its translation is CASSPRIEKLFF.

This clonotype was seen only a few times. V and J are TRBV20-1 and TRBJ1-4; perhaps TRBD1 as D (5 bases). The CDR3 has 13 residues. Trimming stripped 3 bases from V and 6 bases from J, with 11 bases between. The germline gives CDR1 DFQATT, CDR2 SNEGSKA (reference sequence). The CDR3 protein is CSARVGVDEKLFF. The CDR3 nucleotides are TGCAGTGCTAGGGTGGGGGTGGATGAAAAACTGTTTTTT.

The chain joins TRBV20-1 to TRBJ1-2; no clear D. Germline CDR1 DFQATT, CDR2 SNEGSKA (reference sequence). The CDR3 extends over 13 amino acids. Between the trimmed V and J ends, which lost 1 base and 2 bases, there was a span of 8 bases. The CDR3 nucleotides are TGCAGTGCTAGAGGGGGAGAGAACTATGGCTACACCTTC. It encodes CSARGGENYGYTF.

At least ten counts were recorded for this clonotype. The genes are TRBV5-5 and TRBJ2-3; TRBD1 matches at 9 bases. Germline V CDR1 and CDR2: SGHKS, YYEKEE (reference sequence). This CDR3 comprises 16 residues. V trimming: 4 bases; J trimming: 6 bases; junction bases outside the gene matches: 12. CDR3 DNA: TGTGCCAGCAGCCGAGTACCGGGACAGGGAGGCGATACGCAGTATTTT. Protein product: CASSRVPGQGGDTQYF.

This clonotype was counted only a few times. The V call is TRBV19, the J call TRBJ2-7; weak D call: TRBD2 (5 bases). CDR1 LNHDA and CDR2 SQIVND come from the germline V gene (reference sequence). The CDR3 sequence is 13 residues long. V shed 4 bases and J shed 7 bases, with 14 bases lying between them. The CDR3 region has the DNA TGTGCCAGTAGTACCTGGACCCGAGGGGAGCAGTACTTC. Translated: CASSTWTRGEQYF.

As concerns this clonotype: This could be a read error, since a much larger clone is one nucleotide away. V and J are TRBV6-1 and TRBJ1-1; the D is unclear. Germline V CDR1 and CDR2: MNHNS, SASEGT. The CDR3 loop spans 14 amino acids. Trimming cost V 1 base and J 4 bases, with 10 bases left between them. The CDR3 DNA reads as TGTGCCAGCAGTGAAGATGGCAGAACCACTGAAGCTTTCTTT. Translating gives CASSEDGRTTEAFF.

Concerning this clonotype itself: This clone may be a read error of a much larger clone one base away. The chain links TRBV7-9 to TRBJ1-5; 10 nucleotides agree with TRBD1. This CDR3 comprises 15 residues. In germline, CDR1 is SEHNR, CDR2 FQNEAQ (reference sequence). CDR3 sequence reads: CASSGGQGSSQPQHF. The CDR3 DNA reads TGTGCCAGCAGCGGGGGACAGGGGAGCAGTCAGCCCCAGCATTTT. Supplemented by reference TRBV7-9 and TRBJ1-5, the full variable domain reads DTGVSQNPRHKITKRGQNVTFRCDPISEHNRLYWYRQTLGQGPEFLTYFQNEAQLEKSRLLSDRFSAERPKGSFSTLEIQRTEQGDSAMYLCASSGGQGSSQPQHFGDGTRLSIL.

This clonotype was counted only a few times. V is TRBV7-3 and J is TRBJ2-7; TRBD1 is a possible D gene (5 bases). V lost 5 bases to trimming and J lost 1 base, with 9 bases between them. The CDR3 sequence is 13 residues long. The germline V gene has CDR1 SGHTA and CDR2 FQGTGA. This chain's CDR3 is CASSPQDSYEQYF. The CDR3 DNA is TGTGCCAGCAGCCCACAGGATTCCTACGAGCAGTACTTC.

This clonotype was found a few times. In DNA, the CDR3 is TGTGCCAGTAGTGCACTAGCGGGGGAGTCCTACGAGCAGTACTTC. Protein product: CASSALAGESYEQYF. J is TRBJ2-7 and V is TRBV19; TRBD2 matches 11 bases. The germline gives CDR1 LNHDA, CDR2 SQIVND (reference sequence). This CDR3 comprises 15 residues. The ends lost 5 bases at V and 1 base at J; junction bases unmatched: 4.

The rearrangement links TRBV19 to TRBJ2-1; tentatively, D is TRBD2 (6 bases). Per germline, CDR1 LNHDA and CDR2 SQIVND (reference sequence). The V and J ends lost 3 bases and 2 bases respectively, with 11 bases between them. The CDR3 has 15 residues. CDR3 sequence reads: CASSMAGLTYNEQFF. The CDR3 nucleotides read TGTGCCAGTAGTATGGCGGGACTCACCTACAATGAGCAGTTCTTC.

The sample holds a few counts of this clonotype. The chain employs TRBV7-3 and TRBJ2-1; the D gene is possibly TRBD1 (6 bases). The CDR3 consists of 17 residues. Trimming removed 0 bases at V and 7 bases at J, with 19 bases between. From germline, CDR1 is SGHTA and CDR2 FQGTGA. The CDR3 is CASSLTDTGIGRNEQFF. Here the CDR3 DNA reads TGTGCCAGCAGCTTAACGGACACAGGGATCGGCAGAAATGAGCAGTTCTTC.

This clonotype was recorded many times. The CDR3 reads CASMQIQSEQYF. The CDR3 DNA sequence: TGTGCCAGCATGCAGATCCAGTCCGAGCAGTACTTC. The gene calls are TRBV28 and TRBJ2-7; D remains unclear. CDR1 is MDHEN, CDR2 SYDVKM, per germline. This CDR3 spans 12 amino acids. Trimming stripped 7 bases from V and 6 bases from J, with 13 bases between.

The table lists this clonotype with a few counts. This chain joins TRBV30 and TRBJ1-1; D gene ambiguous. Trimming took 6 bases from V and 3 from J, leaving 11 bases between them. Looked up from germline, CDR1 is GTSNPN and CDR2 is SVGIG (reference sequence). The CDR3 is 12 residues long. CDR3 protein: CACSRQYTEAFF. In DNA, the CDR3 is TGTGCCTGCTCGCGGCAGTACACTGAAGCTTTCTTT.

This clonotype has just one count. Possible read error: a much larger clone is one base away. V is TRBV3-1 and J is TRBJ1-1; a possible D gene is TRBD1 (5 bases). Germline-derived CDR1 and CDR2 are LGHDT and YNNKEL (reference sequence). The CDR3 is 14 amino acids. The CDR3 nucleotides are TGTGCCAGCATCCAAGAGGGGCTGAACACTGAAGCTTTCTTT. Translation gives CASIQEGLNTEAFF. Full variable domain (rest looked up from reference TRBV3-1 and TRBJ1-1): DTAVSQTPKYLVTQMGNDKSIKCEQNLGHDTMYWYKQDSKKFLKIMFSYNNKELIINETVPNRFSPKSPDKAHLNLHINSLELGDSAVYFCASIQEGLNTEAFFGQGTRLTVV.

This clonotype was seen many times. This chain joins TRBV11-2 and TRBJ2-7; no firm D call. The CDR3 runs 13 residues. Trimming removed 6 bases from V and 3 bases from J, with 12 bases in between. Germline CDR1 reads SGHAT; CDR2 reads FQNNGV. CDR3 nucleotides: TGTGCCAGCAGTGAAAACCGACGCTACGAGCAGTACTTC. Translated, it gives CASSENRRYEQYF.

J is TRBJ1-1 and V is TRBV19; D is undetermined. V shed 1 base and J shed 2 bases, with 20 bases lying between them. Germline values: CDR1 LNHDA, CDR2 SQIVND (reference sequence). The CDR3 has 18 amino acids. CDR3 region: CASSIAFGVGVRNTEAFF. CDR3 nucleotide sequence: TGTGCCAGTAGTATAGCTTTCGGAGTGGGTGTCAGAAACACTGAAGCTTTCTTT. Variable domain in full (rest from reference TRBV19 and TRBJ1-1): DGGITQSPKYLFRKEGQNVTLSCEQNLNHDAMYWYRQDPGQGLRLIYYSQIVNDFQKGDIAEGYSVSREKKESFPLTVTSAQKNPTAFYLCASSIAFGVGVRNTEAFFGQGTRLTVV.

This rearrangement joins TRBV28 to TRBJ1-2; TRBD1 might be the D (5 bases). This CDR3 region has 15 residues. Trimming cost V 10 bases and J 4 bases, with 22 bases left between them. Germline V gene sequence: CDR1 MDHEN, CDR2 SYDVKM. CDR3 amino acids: CATAVGGTKGYGYTF. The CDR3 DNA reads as TGTGCCACCGCAGTTGGAGGGACGAAGGGCTATGGCTACACCTTC.

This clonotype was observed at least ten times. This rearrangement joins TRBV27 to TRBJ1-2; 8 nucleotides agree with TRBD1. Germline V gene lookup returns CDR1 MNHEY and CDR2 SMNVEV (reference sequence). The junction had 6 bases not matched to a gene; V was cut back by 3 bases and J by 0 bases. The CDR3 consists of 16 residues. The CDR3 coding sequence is TGTGCCAGCAGTTTGACAGGGGTAATCTCTAACTATGGCTACACCTTC. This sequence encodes CASSLTGVISNYGYTF.

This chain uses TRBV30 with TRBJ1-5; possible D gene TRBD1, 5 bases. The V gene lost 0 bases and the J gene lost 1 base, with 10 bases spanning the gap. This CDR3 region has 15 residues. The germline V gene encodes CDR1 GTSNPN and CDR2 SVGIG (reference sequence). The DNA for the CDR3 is TGTGCCTGGAGTGTGGGTCAGGGCAGCAATCAGCCCCAGCATTTT. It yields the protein CAWSVGQGSNQPQHF.

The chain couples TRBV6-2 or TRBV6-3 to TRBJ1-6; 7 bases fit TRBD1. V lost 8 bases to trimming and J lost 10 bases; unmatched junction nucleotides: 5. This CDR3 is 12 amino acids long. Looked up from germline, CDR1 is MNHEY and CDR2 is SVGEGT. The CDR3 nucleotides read TGTGCCAGCGCGACAGGGATCTCACCCCTCCACTTT. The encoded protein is CASATGISPLHF.

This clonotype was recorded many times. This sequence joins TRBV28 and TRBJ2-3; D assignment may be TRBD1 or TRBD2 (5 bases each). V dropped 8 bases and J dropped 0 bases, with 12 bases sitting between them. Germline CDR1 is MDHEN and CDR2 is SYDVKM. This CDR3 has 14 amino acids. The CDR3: CASLWGGSTDTQYF. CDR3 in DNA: TGTGCCAGCCTTTGGGGCGGGAGCACAGATACGCAGTATTTT.

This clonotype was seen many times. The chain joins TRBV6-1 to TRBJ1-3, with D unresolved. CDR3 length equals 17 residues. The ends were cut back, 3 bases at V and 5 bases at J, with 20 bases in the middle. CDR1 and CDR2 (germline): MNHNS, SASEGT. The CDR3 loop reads CASSDPRPVFGRNTIYF. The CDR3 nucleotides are TGTGCCAGCAGTGACCCCAGACCCGTCTTCGGGAGAAACACCATATATTTT.

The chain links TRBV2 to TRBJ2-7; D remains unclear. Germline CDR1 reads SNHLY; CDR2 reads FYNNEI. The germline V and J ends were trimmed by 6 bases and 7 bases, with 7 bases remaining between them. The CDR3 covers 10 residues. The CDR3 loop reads CASRVGEQYF. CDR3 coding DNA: TGTGCCAGCAGGGTGGGGGAGCAGTACTTC.

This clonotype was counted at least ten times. CDR3 in amino acids: CASSQDLRTKSFF. CDR3 DNA sequence: TGTGCCAGCAGCCAAGATCTTAGGACGAAGAGTTTCTTT. The chain couples TRBV3-1 to TRBJ1-1; the D is unclear. Germline CDR1 and CDR2: LGHDT and YNNKEL (reference sequence). V lost 0 bases to trimming and J lost 13 bases, with 15 bases between them. There are 13 residues in the CDR3.

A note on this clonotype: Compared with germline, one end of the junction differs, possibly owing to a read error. The CDR3 DNA sequence: TGTGCCATCAGTCCGGACTACTATAACTGTGGCTACACCTTC. It codes for CAISPDYYNCGYTF. V and J are TRBV10-3 and TRBJ1-2, with D uncertain. CDR3 length: 14 amino acids. Germline V lookup: CDR1 ENHRY, CDR2 SYGVKD.

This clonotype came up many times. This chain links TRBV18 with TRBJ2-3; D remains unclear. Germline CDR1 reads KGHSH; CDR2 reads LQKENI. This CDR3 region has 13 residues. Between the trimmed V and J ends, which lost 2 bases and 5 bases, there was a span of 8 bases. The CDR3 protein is CASSPGSGDTQYF. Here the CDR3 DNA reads TGTGCCAGCTCACCAGGTTCCGGAGATACGCAGTATTTT.

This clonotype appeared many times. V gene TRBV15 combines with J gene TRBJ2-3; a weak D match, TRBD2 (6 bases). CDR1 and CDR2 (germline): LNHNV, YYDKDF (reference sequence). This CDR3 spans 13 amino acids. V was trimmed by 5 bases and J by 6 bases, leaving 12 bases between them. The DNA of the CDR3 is TGTGCCACCAGCCCGGGACTGGTCGATACGCAGTATTTT. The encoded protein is CATSPGLVDTQYF.

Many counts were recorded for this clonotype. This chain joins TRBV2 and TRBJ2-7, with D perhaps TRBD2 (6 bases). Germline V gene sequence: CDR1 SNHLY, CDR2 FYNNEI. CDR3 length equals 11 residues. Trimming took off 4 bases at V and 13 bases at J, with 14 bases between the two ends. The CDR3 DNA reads TGTGCCAGCAGTGTGGGGACTGCCTTCTACTTC. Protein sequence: CASSVGTAFYF.

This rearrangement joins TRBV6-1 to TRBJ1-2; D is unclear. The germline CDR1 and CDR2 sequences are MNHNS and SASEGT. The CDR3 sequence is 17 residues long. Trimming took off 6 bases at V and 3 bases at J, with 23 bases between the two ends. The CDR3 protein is CASSRTGRDWSDYGYTF. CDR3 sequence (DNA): TGTGCCAGCAGCCGTACCGGGAGGGATTGGTCCGACTATGGCTACACCTTC.

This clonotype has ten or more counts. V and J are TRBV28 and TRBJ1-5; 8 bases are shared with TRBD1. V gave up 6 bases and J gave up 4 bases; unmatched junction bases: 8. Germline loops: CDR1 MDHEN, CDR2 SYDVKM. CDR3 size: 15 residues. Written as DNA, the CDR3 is TGTGCCAGCAGGCGTACAGGGGGAAAGAATCAGCCCCAGCATTTT. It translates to CASRRTGGKNQPQHF.